The 10 T cell receptor beta chains reported below all come from one sample, sequenced in a study of OX40 agonist ivuxolimab in advanced cancers. Only in-frame clones appear in the TCRdb table, and some are missing; sequencing was by immunoSEQ multiplex PCR. The data contain approximately 82,000 clones, around 86% of them singletons. The specimen comprised CD4+ or CD8+ T cells sorted from blood, sampled in a trial of the OX40 agonist ivuxolimab. Receptors were obtained from an adult with an advanced solid tumor such as melanoma, head and neck, liver or kidney cancer.

The CDR3 DNA follows: TGTGCCAGCTCACCTTCAGTGACTAGCATGGAGACCCAGTACTTC. It codes for CASSPSVTSMETQYF. The rearrangement uses TRBV18 and TRBJ2-5, with 7 bases aligning to TRBD2. From germline, CDR1 is KGHSH and CDR2 LQKENI. J gave up 5 bases and V 3 bases, and 9 bases lay outside the gene matches. The CDR3 contains 15 residues.

The CDR3 loop reads CAWIGGEGYNEQFF. CDR3 DNA sequence: TGTGCCTGGATTGGCGGGGAGGGGTACAATGAGCAGTTCTTC. The chain joins TRBV30 to TRBJ2-1; 7 nucleotides agree with TRBD2. The germline V gene has CDR1 GTSNPN and CDR2 SVGIG (reference sequence). The CDR3 is made up of 14 amino acids. V shed 4 bases and J 4 bases; nucleotides not matched to a gene: 7. The whole variable domain, remainder taken from reference TRBV30 and TRBJ2-1, is SQTIHQWPATLVQPVGSPLSLECTVEGTSNPNLYWYRQAAGRGLQLLFYSVGIGQISSEVPQNLSASRPQDRQFILSSKKLLLSDSGFYLCAWIGGEGYNEQFFGPGTRLTVL.

Here the CDR3 DNA reads TGTGCCAGCTCTCTCGGGACAGGGCTAGGTGTGCAGTACTTC. The encoded protein is CASSLGTGLGVQYF. This chain uses TRBV18 with TRBJ2-7; 9 positions agree with TRBD1. V was clipped by 6 bases and J by 9 bases; unmatched bases: 12. Germline values: CDR1 KGHSH, CDR2 LQKENI. This CDR3 comprises 14 residues.

V gene TRBV10-2 combines with J gene TRBJ1-1, with D unclear. Germline CDR1 and CDR2: WSHSY and SAAADI. The CDR3 has 14 residues. V was pared by 0 bases and J by 1 base, with 6 bases between. In DNA, the CDR3 is TGCGCCAGCAGTGAGTCGGTTCCGAACACTGAAGCTTTCTTT. Protein: CASSESVPNTEAFF.

This sequence joins TRBV9 and TRBJ2-7; no clear D. The CDR3 consists of 16 residues. The V end lost 0 bases, the J end lost 0 bases, and 13 bases lay between the germline ends. Germline CDR1 is SGDLS and CDR2 is YYNGEE. CDR3 bases: TGTGCCAGCAGCGTAGCGAGAGAGCCTAGCTCCTACGAGCAGTACTTC. This gives the protein CASSVAREPSSYEQYF.

J is TRBJ2-3 and V is TRBV30; TRBD2 agrees at 11 bases. The V gene end was trimmed by 2 bases and the J gene end by 2 bases; junction bases not matched to a gene: 3. The CDR3 sequence is 15 residues long. Per the germline V gene, CDR1 is GTSNPN and CDR2 is SVGIG (reference sequence). CDR3 DNA: TGTGCCTGGAGTTGGACTAGCGGGCTCACAGATACGCAGTATTTT. It codes for CAWSWTSGLTDTQYF.

This clone was picked up a small number of times. The V and J genes are TRBV9 and TRBJ2-5; 10 bases fit TRBD2. The length of the CDR3 is 16 residues. Germline assignment: CDR1 SGDLS and CDR2 YYNGEE. Unmatched junction bases numbered 6, after V lost 0 bases and J lost 4 bases. In DNA, the CDR3 is TGTGCCAGCAGCGTAGAGGCTAGCGGGAGAGGAGAGACCCAGTACTTC. Translation gives CASSVEASGRGETQYF.

For the CDR3, the DNA is TGTGCCAGCAGCGTAGCCGGGACTACCGAAGAGACCCAGTACTTC. Amino acid sequence: CASSVAGTTEETQYF. The chain couples TRBV9 to TRBJ2-5, with 7 bases lining up with TRBD2. The V gene end was trimmed by 0 bases and the J gene end by 3 bases; junction bases not matched to a gene: 5. This CDR3 comprises 15 residues. From germline, CDR1 is SGDLS and CDR2 YYNGEE.

CDR3 in DNA: TGCGCCAGCAGTTCGGCTAGCGGGAGGCCAGATACGCAGTATTTT. This encodes CASSSASGRPDTQYF. The rearrangement joins TRBV10-1 to TRBJ2-3; TRBD2 matches 11 bases. This CDR3 has 15 amino acids. CDR1 and CDR2 from the germline V gene are WNHNN and SYGVQD (reference sequence). Germline trimming cut 5 bases from V and 4 bases from J; bases unmatched to any gene: 5.

The J gene is TRBJ2-1, the V gene TRBV19; 10 nucleotides line up with TRBD2. The V gene's germline CDR1 is LNHDA and CDR2 SQIVND (reference sequence). The length of the CDR3 is 14 residues. V shed 8 bases and J 6 bases; nucleotides not matched to a gene: 7. Written as DNA, the CDR3 is TGTGCCAGTCGCCTAGCGGGAGTTTTCAATGAGCAGTTCTTC. The encoded protein is CASRLAGVFNEQFF. Supplemented by reference TRBV19 and TRBJ2-1, the full variable domain reads DGGITQSPKYLFRKEGQNVTLSCEQNLNHDAMYWYRQDPGQGLRLIYYSQIVNDFQKGDIAEGYSVSREKKESFPLTVTSAQKNPTAFYLCASRLAGVFNEQFFGPGTRLTVL.